This T cell receptor (beta chain) was sequenced for a study of early T cells in non-severe SARS-CoV-2 infection. Overall study: Unsorted whole blood bulk RNA was sequenced, with unpaired chains. Overall study results and limits: Anti-spike CD8 specificities were favored by VDJdb matching, whose results missed private and CD4 specificities.

Individual cDNA molecules received unique molecular identifiers during library preparation. TCRdb processed the 5' RACE reads anew with MiXCR; each CDR3 protein has one entry. Found here are 45,000 to 60,000 distinct CDR3 sequences, less than 9.5% of them singletons; the top ten hold under 3.5%. This clonotype was recorded many times. As yet, its antigen is unknown. The receptor was isolated from an adult who was a healthcare worker with PCR-confirmed SARS-CoV-2 infection or an uninfected control (not recorded which). The sample consisted of whole blood.

CDR3 sequence (DNA): TGTGCCAGCAGCTTAGGAGGTGGTTGGGAACTCAATGAAAAACTGTTTTTT. As protein: CASSLGGGWELNEKLFF. V gene TRBV7-9 combines with J gene TRBJ1-4; D uncertain. Germline assignment: CDR1 SEHNR and CDR2 FQNEAQ (reference sequence). The CDR3 loop spans 17 amino acids. Trimming left V 1 base short and J 5 bases short, with 17 bases between.